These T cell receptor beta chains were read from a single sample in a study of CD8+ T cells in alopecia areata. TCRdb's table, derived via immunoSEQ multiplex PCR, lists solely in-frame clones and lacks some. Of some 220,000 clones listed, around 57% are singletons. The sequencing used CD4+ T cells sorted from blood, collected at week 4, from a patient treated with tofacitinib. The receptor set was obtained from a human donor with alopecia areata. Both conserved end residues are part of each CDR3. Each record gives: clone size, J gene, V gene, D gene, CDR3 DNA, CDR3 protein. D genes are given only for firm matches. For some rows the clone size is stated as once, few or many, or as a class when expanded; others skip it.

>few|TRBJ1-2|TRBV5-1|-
TGCGCCAGCAGCTCTGGACCAACGTACACCTTC
CASSSGPTYTF
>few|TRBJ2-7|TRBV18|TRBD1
TGTGCCAGCTCACCCTCGGGACAGGGGGCCTACGAGCAGTACTTC
CASSPSGQGAYEQYF
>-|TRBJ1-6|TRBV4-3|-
TGCGCCACCCAAAGGACTCTACTCTCAACCGATAATTCACCCCTCCACTTT
CATQRTLLSTDNSPLHF
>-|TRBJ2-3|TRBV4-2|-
TGTGCCAGCAGCCAAGAGGGGGGCACAGATACGCAGTATTTT
CASSQEGGTDTQYF
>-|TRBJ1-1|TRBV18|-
TGTGCCAGCTCACCACCAGCCAGAATGAACACTGAAGCTTTCTTT
CASSPPARMNTEAFF
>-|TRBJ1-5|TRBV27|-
TGTGCCAGCAGCCTCGCGAGGAGCAGGTTAATCAATCAGCCCCAGCATTTT
CASSLARSRLINQPQHF
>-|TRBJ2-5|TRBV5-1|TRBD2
TGCGCCAGCAGCCCCCCCGGGACTAGCGGGGGGGGAGAGACCCAGTACTTC
CASSPPGTSGGGETQYF
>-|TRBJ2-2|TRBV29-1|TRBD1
TGCAGCGTTGGTAGGGGGCCCGGGGAGCTGTTTTTT
CSVGRGPGELFF
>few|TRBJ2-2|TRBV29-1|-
TGCAGCGTTCTCCCGCAGGGGGGCCTCACCGGGGAGCTGTTTTTT
CSVLPQGGLTGELFF
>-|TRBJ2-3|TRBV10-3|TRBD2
TGTGCCATCATGGGGAGGGGCGGGGCCCAGGATACGCAGTATTTT
CAIMGRGGAQDTQYF
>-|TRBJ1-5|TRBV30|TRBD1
TGTGCCTGGACCGACAGGGCGGATCAGCCCCAGCATTTT
CAWTDRADQPQHF
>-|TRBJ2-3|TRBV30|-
TGTGCCTGGAAGGAGCAGGGCACAGATACGCAGTATTTT
CAWKEQGTDTQYF
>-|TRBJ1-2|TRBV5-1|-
TGCGCCAGCAGCTTGGACCTGGGAGGAGGTTATGGCTACACCTTC
CASSLDLGGGYGYTF
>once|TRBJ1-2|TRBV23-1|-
TGCGCCAGCAGTCAATCGGGACTCTATGGCTACACCTTC
CASSQSGLYGYTF
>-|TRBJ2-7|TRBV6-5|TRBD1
TGTGCCAGCAGTTACTCGGGGACAGGGAACTACGAGCAGTACTTC
CASSYSGTGNYEQYF